Listed here are 11 T cell receptor beta chains from one sample, sequenced in a study of shared clonotypes between healthy human individuals. TCRdb's copy holds only in-frame clones and misses some; the assay was immunoSEQ multiplex PCR. The sample lists roughly 2.4 million clones; around 95% were seen once. Sequencing used naive CD4+ T cells sorted from blood. Regarding subset: CD45RA+ positively selected. These TCRs come from a man aged 18 to 30 in good health.

This clone was recorded only once. The rearrangement uses TRBV7-8 and TRBJ2-5, with 12 bases lining up with TRBD2. The CDR3 is made up of 17 amino acids. Trimming took 5 bases from V and 5 from J; bases not matched to a gene: 12. Per germline, CDR1 SGHVS and CDR2 FQNEAQ. CDR3 coding DNA: TGTGCCAGCAGCCCGGGTACTAGCGGGGGGCCCGGGGAGACCCAGTACTTC. Encoded protein: CASSPGTSGGPGETQYF.

The V and J genes are TRBV21-1 and TRBJ2-7; the table gives TRBD1 as D, unverified against the DNA. TRBV21-1 is listed as a pseudogene. There are 16 residues in the CDR3. The chain's CDR3 is CASSKPGTSPANEQYF. DNA for the CDR3: TGTGCCAGCAGCAAACCCGGGACATCCCCGGCCAACGAGCAGTACTTC.

The V call is TRBV25-1, the J call TRBJ2-1; 8 bases agree with TRBD1. Trimming at V came to 3 bases and at J to 7 bases, leaving 5 bases not matched to a gene. CDR3 length equals 14 residues. Per the germline V gene, CDR1 is MGHDK and CDR2 is SYGVNS. CDR3 in DNA: TGTGCCAGCAGTGACCGACAGGGGTGGAATGAGCAGTTCTTC. This encodes CASSDRQGWNEQFF.

This chain uses TRBV19 with TRBJ2-2, with 8 bases matching TRBD2. This CDR3 contains 15 residues. Germline V gene sequence: CDR1 LNHDA, CDR2 SQIVND (reference sequence). J gave up 6 bases and V 3 bases, and 6 bases lay outside the gene matches. DNA of the CDR3: TGTGCCAGTAGTATCGGAATAGCGGGGTCCGGGGAGCTGTTTTTT. The encoded protein is CASSIGIAGSGELFF.

V is TRBV28 and J is TRBJ1-1; D might be TRBD1 (6 bases). CDR3 size: 14 residues. Germline V gene data show CDR1 as MDHEN and CDR2 as SYDVKM. The V and J ends lost 4 bases and 11 bases respectively, with 20 bases between them. CDR3 residues: CASSSLLTGSSAFF. In nucleotides, the CDR3 is TGTGCCAGCAGTTCCCTACTTACAGGGTCAAGTGCTTTCTTT.

The rearrangement links TRBV11-2 to TRBJ2-3; D is undetermined. CDR1 is SGHAT and CDR2 is FQNNGV in the germline V gene. The ends were cut back, 5 bases at V and 6 bases at J, with 18 bases in the middle. The length of the CDR3 is 15 residues. CDR3 in DNA: TGTGCCAGCAGCAAGGCCCCCCTCTTGGTGGATACGCAGTATTTT. Protein sequence: CASSKAPLLVDTQYF.

The chain has TRBV2 and TRBJ1-1; D is undetermined. With 1 base removed from V and 14 bases from J, the gap between germline ends came to 8 bases. Germline V CDR1 and CDR2: SNHLY, FYNNEI. The CDR3 is 10 amino acids. CDR3 DNA: TGTGCCAGCAGTGAAGTCGTCCCGTTCTTT. Amino acids: CASSEVVPFF.

The chain couples TRBV28 to TRBJ1-2; no firm D call. V was clipped by 8 bases and J by 4 bases, with 8 bases between them. Germline V lookup: CDR1 MDHEN, CDR2 SYDVKM. CDR3 length: 11 amino acids. This CDR3 reads CASLRFYGYTF. In DNA form, the CDR3 reads TGTGCCAGCTTGAGGTTCTATGGCTACACCTTC.

V is TRBV4-3 and J is TRBJ2-3; D perhaps matches TRBD2 (5 bases). Per germline, CDR1 LGHNA and CDR2 YSLEER. Trimming pared 2 bases from V and 8 bases from J, leaving 14 bases between. The CDR3 is 14 amino acids. CDR3 sequence reads: CASSQSGLEGTQYF. DNA for the CDR3: TGCGCCAGCAGCCAATCCGGACTCGAGGGTACGCAGTATTTT.

Note on this clone: Distinct nucleotide sequences in the sample also encode this CDR3. The rearrangement joins TRBV5-6 to TRBJ2-3; D is ambiguous. The germline CDR1 and CDR2 sequences are SGHDT and YYEEEE. This CDR3 comprises 11 residues. Trimming stripped 2 bases from V and 5 bases from J, with 3 bases between. DNA of the CDR3: TGTGCCAGCAGCTTCCGAGATACGCAGTATTTT. Its protein product is CASSFRDTQYF.

CDR3 DNA sequence: TGTGCCAGCAGCTTAGATCTCGTGGCGGCAGCAGCCAAAAACATTCAGTACTTC. Translated: CASSLDLVAAAAKNIQYF. The chain has TRBV11-2 and TRBJ2-4; D gene unclear. Trimming shortened V by 0 bases and J by 0 bases, and 15 bases separated the two germline ends. The CDR3 contains 18 residues. CDR1 is SGHAT, CDR2 FQNNGV, per germline.